Each of the 30 T cell receptor beta chains below was sequenced from the same sample in a study of T cell responses to AZD1222 COVID-19 vaccine. Assay used: immunoSEQ multiplex PCR; TCRdb lists only in-frame clones, some missing. The sample yields under 200,000 clones, roughly 90% seen once. The sample consisted of peripheral blood, taken on day 0 of AZD1222 vaccination. The receptor source for this set is an adult in good health.

This chain joins TRBV7-6 and TRBJ2-3; D ambiguous. CDR3 size: 16 residues. Looked up from germline, CDR1 is SGHVS and CDR2 is FNYEAQ. Trimming shortened V by 8 bases and J by 5 bases, and 23 bases separated the two germline ends. As DNA, the CDR3 is TGTGCCAGCCTTAGATCCCACTTCCACCCTGGAGATACGCAGTATTTT. It specifies CASLRSHFHPGDTQYF.

CDR3 amino acids: CASSLQGRTEAFF. CDR3 coding DNA: TGTGCCAGCAGCCTTCAGGGAAGAACTGAAGCTTTCTTT. This sequence joins TRBV11-2 and TRBJ1-1, with a tentative D call TRBD1 (5 bases). The V end lost 5 bases, the J end lost 5 bases, and 12 bases lay between the germline ends. This CDR3 spans 13 amino acids. In germline, CDR1 is SGHAT, CDR2 FQNNGV.

The gene calls are TRBV5-1 and TRBJ2-7; D unclear. Germline-derived CDR1 and CDR2 are SGHRS and YFSETQ. The CDR3 is made up of 14 amino acids. V lost 1 base and J 1 base, leaving 9 bases between the germline ends. The CDR3 bases are TGCGCCAGCAGCTTGTCTACAAATTCCTACGAGCAGTACTTC. Translating gives CASSLSTNSYEQYF.

This chain connects TRBV11-2 to TRBJ1-2; D perhaps matches TRBD1 (6 bases). The germline V gene has CDR1 SGHAT and CDR2 FQNNGV. CDR3 length: 14 residues. V was cut by 1 base and J by 3 bases, with 9 bases left in between. Here the CDR3 DNA reads TGTGCCAGCAGCTTAGGTTCAGGGGACTATGGCTACACCTTC. Translated, it gives CASSLGSGDYGYTF.

This clone is a singleton in its sample. This chain joins TRBV6-5 and TRBJ2-1; D remains unclear. This CDR3 region has 12 residues. The germline CDR1 and CDR2 sequences are MNHEY and SVGAGI. V was clipped by 5 bases and J by 5 bases, with 7 bases between them. CDR3 region: CASSPPHNEQFF. CDR3 nucleotides: TGTGCCAGCAGTCCCCCGCACAATGAGCAGTTCTTC.

The J gene is TRBJ2-1, the V gene TRBV5-3; a possible D gene is TRBD1 (5 bases). TRBV5-3 is treated as an ORF (open reading frame) with a function not yet certain. Trimming removed 0 bases from V and 5 bases from J, with 9 bases in between. This CDR3 region has 14 residues. The CDR3 reads CARSLDRRNNEQFF. The DNA for the CDR3 is TGTGCCAGAAGCTTGGACAGGCGCAACAATGAGCAGTTCTTC.

The chain combines TRBV5-4 with TRBJ1-2, with D tentatively TRBD1 (5 bases). Trimming left V 1 base short and J 1 base short, with 11 bases between. Germline V gene sequence: CDR1 SGHNT, CDR2 YYREEE (reference sequence). CDR3 length: 15 residues. The chain's CDR3 is CASSLPRGGNYGYTF. The CDR3 DNA follows: TGTGCCAGCAGCTTGCCCCGGGGGGGTAACTATGGCTACACCTTC.

The chain combines TRBV6-5 with TRBJ2-7; D might be TRBD2 (5 bases). Germline CDR1 is MNHEY and CDR2 is SVGAGI. The germline V and J ends were trimmed by 7 bases and 6 bases, with 19 bases remaining between them. The CDR3 spans 14 residues. The CDR3 region is CASTPEWVGGEQYF. The CDR3 region has the DNA TGTGCCAGCACCCCTGAGTGGGTTGGAGGCGAGCAGTACTTC.

V usage is TRBV6-4 and J usage is TRBJ2-3; the match to TRBD2 covers 10 bases. CDR3 length: 15 residues. Germline V lookup: CDR1 MRHNA, CDR2 SNTAGT. With V trimmed by 2 bases and J by 2 bases, 1 base remained unmatched. The CDR3: CASSDLAGATDTQYF. CDR3 DNA sequence: TGTGCCAGCAGTGACCTAGCGGGAGCCACAGATACGCAGTATTTT.

The V call is TRBV24-1, the J call TRBJ2-5; 8 bases align to TRBD2. Trimming removed 6 bases from V and 5 bases from J; junction bases left unmatched: 13. Germline V gives CDR1 KGHDR, CDR2 SFDVKD. The CDR3 extends over 16 amino acids. The CDR3 reads CATSRGASSGPETQYF. The CDR3 nucleotides are TGTGCCACCAGTCGAGGGGCGTCTAGCGGGCCCGAGACCCAGTACTTC.

This chain connects TRBV15 to TRBJ1-1, with 11 bases aligning to TRBD1. The V gene end was trimmed by 5 bases and the J gene end by 4 bases; junction bases not matched to a gene: 6. The CDR3 extends over 15 amino acids. Germline V gene data show CDR1 as LNHNV and CDR2 as YYDKDF (reference sequence). In nucleotides, the CDR3 is TGTGCCACCAGCTCTCCCGGGACAGGGGGCACTGAAGCTTTCTTT. Protein sequence: CATSSPGTGGTEAFF. Complete variable domain (other parts from reference TRBV15 and TRBJ1-1): DAMVIQNPRYQVTQFGKPVTLSCSQTLNHNVMYWYQQKSSQAPKLLFHYYDKDFNNEADTPDNFQSRRPNTSFCFLDIRSPGLGDTAMYLCATSSPGTGGTEAFFGQGTRLTVV.

This sequence joins TRBV5-4 and TRBJ2-1; TRBD2 agrees at 10 bases. The CDR3 loop spans 17 amino acids. Germline assignment: CDR1 SGHNT and CDR2 YYREEE (reference sequence). V lost 0 bases, J lost 6 bases, and 9 bases stayed unmatched. The CDR3 spells CASSLGPAGGRSNEQFF. The CDR3 DNA follows: TGTGCCAGCAGCTTGGGGCCAGCGGGGGGGCGTAGCAATGAGCAGTTCTTC.

This clone came up a few times. This chain connects TRBV19 to TRBJ2-5, with TRBD1 matching over 7 bases. CDR1 is LNHDA, CDR2 SQIVND, per germline (reference sequence). The V gene end was trimmed by 0 bases and the J gene end by 3 bases; junction bases not matched to a gene: 4. CDR3 size: 15 residues. The CDR3 spells CASSIDPGQKETQYF. In DNA form, the CDR3 reads TGTGCCAGTAGTATAGACCCGGGACAGAAAGAGACCCAGTACTTC.

On this clone itself: The germline gene is not matched at one end of the junction; a read error may be the cause. The chain couples TRBV28 to TRBJ1-3; TRBD1 matches 8 bases. There are 17 residues in the CDR3. Per germline, CDR1 MDHEN and CDR2 SYDVKM. The CDR3 spells CASSLRGLGQVSGFGDF. CDR3 bases: TGTGCCAGCAGTTTAAGAGGTTTGGGACAGGTCTCGGGATTTGGCGATTTT.

The chain carries TRBV7-8 and TRBJ2-7; D perhaps matches TRBD1 (7 bases). Trimming stripped 1 base from V and 3 bases from J, with 13 bases between. This CDR3 is 15 amino acids long. Looked up from germline, CDR1 is SGHVS and CDR2 is FQNEAQ. Here the CDR3 DNA reads TGTGCCAGCAGCTTAGGGCCAGGGGGGATCTACGAGCAGTACTTC. Translation gives CASSLGPGGIYEQYF.

The genes are TRBV2 and TRBJ2-1; possibly TRBD1 for D (6 bases). Trimming stripped 6 bases from V and 4 bases from J, with 10 bases between. Germline values: CDR1 SNHLY, CDR2 FYNNEI. The CDR3 is 13 amino acids. CDR3 in amino acids: CASRQGTYNEQFF. In DNA, the CDR3 is TGTGCCAGCAGGCAGGGGACATACAATGAGCAGTTCTTC. The full variable domain, with the rest looked up from reference TRBV2 and TRBJ2-1, is EPEVTQTPSHQVTQMGQEVILRCVPISNHLYFYWYRQILGQKVEFLVSFYNNEISEKSEIFDDQFSVERPDGSNFTLKIRSTKLEDSAMYFCASRQGTYNEQFFGPGTRLTVL.

This rearrangement joins TRBV5-5 to TRBJ1-2; tentatively, D is TRBD1 (5 bases). V dropped 0 bases and J dropped 0 bases, with 9 bases sitting between them. The V gene's germline CDR1 is SGHKS and CDR2 YYEKEE (reference sequence). The CDR3 extends over 15 amino acids. As DNA, the CDR3 is TGTGCCAGCAGCTTGGGACAGCGAGCTAACTATGGCTACACCTTC. Translating it yields CASSLGQRANYGYTF.

The rearrangement links TRBV5-4 to TRBJ1-1; D is ambiguous. CDR3 size: 16 residues. Trimming stripped 5 bases from V and 3 bases from J, with 20 bases between. Germline V CDR1 and CDR2: SGHNT, YYREEE (reference sequence). CDR3 loop: CASRSDPSGGHTEAFF. DNA of the CDR3: TGTGCCAGCAGATCCGATCCTTCAGGAGGGCACACTGAAGCTTTCTTT.

This chain uses TRBV18 with TRBJ2-5; no firm D call. CDR3 length: 12 residues. CDR1 KGHSH and CDR2 LQKENI come from the germline V gene. For the CDR3, the DNA is TGTGCTATAAAAGGGCTCCAAGAGACCCAGTACTTC. Protein sequence: CAIKGLQETQYF.

The rearrangement uses TRBV30 and TRBJ1-5, with a tentative D call TRBD1 (6 bases). The CDR3 runs 13 residues. Germline V gene lookup returns CDR1 GTSNPN and CDR2 SVGIG (reference sequence). Deletions cut 2 bases from V and 5 bases from J, with 10 bases between. CDR3 protein: CAWSQGTDQPQHF. CDR3 in DNA: TGTGCCTGGAGTCAGGGGACTGATCAGCCCCAGCATTTT.

The genes are TRBV15 and TRBJ1-4; TRBD1 might be the D (6 bases). This CDR3 is built from 14 residues. CDR1 is LNHNV and CDR2 is YYDKDF in the germline V gene (reference sequence). The V gene lost 0 bases and the J gene lost 4 bases, with 6 bases spanning the gap. CDR3 nucleotide sequence: TGTGCCACCAGCAGAGACAGGGGTAATGAAAAACTGTTTTTT. It translates to CATSRDRGNEKLFF.

V and J are TRBV10-1 and TRBJ1-6, with D perhaps TRBD1 (5 bases). Germline lookup yields CDR1 WNHNN and CDR2 SYGVQD (reference sequence). The ends were cut back, 10 bases at V and 7 bases at J, with 11 bases in the middle. There are 12 residues in the CDR3. The CDR3 protein is CANRQKNSPLHF. CDR3 nucleotide sequence: TGCGCCAATAGACAGAAAAATTCACCCCTCCACTTT.

The chain couples TRBV7-9 to TRBJ1-5; TRBD1 agrees at 7 bases. The CDR3 has 15 residues. With 4 bases clipped from V and 4 bases from J, the junction kept 7 bases outside the gene matches. CDR1 SEHNR and CDR2 FQNEAQ come from the germline V gene (reference sequence). Here the CDR3 DNA reads TGTGCCAGCAGCTCGGGACAGCGGGGGAATCAGCCCCAGCATTTT. Its protein product is CASSSGQRGNQPQHF.

The chain has TRBV28 and TRBJ2-5, with D possibly TRBD1 on 6 matching bases. This CDR3 comprises 12 residues. Germline CDR1 MDHEN, CDR2 SYDVKM. The V end was cut by 6 bases, the J end by 7 bases, with 12 bases between. The CDR3 nucleotides are TGTGCCAGCAGGGGGACATTTGGGACCCAGTACTTC. Residues: CASRGTFGTQYF.

This clone was counted only a few times. This chain connects TRBV5-1 to TRBJ1-1; D not resolved. The CDR3 runs 15 residues. Between the trimmed V and J ends, which lost 0 bases and 0 bases, there was a span of 9 bases. Germline assignment: CDR1 SGHRS and CDR2 YFSETQ. The CDR3 DNA is TGCGCCAGCAGCTTGGCGGGGTCGTTGAACACTGAAGCTTTCTTT. As protein: CASSLAGSLNTEAFF.

The J gene is TRBJ1-5, the V gene TRBV30; unclear D gene. Germline V gene data show CDR1 as GTSNPN and CDR2 as SVGIG (reference sequence). The CDR3 covers 13 residues. Trimming cost V 2 bases and J 3 bases, with 8 bases left between them. DNA for the CDR3: TGTGCCTGGAGTTGGGAGTTCAATCAGCCCCAGCATTTT. Its translation is CAWSWEFNQPQHF.

J is TRBJ1-5 and V is TRBV24-1, with TRBD1 matching over 7 bases. This CDR3 contains 16 residues. Germline CDR1 is KGHDR and CDR2 is SFDVKD. The V and J ends lost 4 bases and 3 bases, in that order; junction bases with no gene match: 8. The CDR3 here is CATSDPSTGTNQPQHF. The CDR3 DNA reads as TGTGCCACCAGTGACCCGTCGACAGGGACCAATCAGCCCCAGCATTTT.

The chain links TRBV5-1 to TRBJ2-2, with TRBD1 matching over 7 bases. The CDR3 totals 16 residues. In germline, CDR1 is SGHRS, CDR2 YFSETQ. Trimming took 4 bases from V and 2 from J; bases not matched to a gene: 8. The CDR3 spells CASSTTGQANTGELFF. The CDR3 coding sequence is TGCGCCAGCAGCACTACTGGACAGGCCAACACCGGGGAGCTGTTTTTT.

V usage is TRBV29-1 and J usage is TRBJ2-5, with TRBD1 as a possible D gene (5 bases). There are 11 residues in the CDR3. Trimming shortened V by 5 bases and J by 5 bases, and 9 bases separated the two germline ends. Germline CDR1 and CDR2: SQVTM and ANQGSEA. CDR3 protein: CSVQGGETQYF. DNA for the CDR3: TGCAGCGTTCAGGGTGGGGAGACCCAGTACTTC.

This clone appeared once. The chain recombines TRBV28 with TRBJ1-5; the D is unclear. Trimming removed 3 bases from V and 0 bases from J, with 6 bases in between. This CDR3 is 14 amino acids long. Germline values: CDR1 MDHEN, CDR2 SYDVKM. CDR3 DNA sequence: TGTGCCAGCAGTTTGTTGGATAGCAATCAGCCCCAGCATTTT. Its translation: CASSLLDSNQPQHF.